The 26 T cell receptor beta chains below come from one sample, sequenced in a study of identifying expanded T cells in peripheral blood. Measured with immunoSEQ multiplex PCR; TCRdb has only the in-frame clones, and not every one. The sample carries 81,000 or so clones, 84% recorded once. The sequenced material came from blood. The receptor source for this set is a person aged 18-70 years in good health.

V is TRBV7-2 and J is TRBJ2-1, with unresolved D. This CDR3 is built from 13 residues. Trimming stripped 2 bases from V and 8 bases from J, with 10 bases between. The V gene's germline CDR1 is SGHTA and CDR2 FQGNSA. The CDR3 loop is CASSLRWGYEQFF. The CDR3 DNA reads TGTGCCAGCAGCTTAAGGTGGGGATATGAGCAGTTCTTC.

This clone has more than one count but fewer than ten. The chain joins TRBV20-1 to TRBJ1-1, with D unresolved. CDR3 size: 11 residues. Germline V gene sequence: CDR1 DFQATT, CDR2 SNEGSKA (reference sequence). V was cut by 3 bases and J by 7 bases, with 9 bases left in between. The CDR3 spells CSARVRGEAFF. For the CDR3, the DNA is TGCAGTGCTAGGGTGCGTGGTGAAGCTTTCTTT.

The chain joins TRBV28 to TRBJ2-7; 7 positions match TRBD1. V lost 8 bases and J lost 3; bases outside the gene matches: 10. CDR1 MDHEN and CDR2 SYDVKM come from the germline V gene. The CDR3 has 14 residues. DNA of the CDR3: TGTGCCAGCCAAGCTGGGACAGACATCTACGAGCAGTACTTC. This codes for CASQAGTDIYEQYF.

CDR3 in DNA: TGTGCCAGCAGCCACTCTAGCACAGATACGCAGTATTTT. Translated: CASSHSSTDTQYF. The chain joins TRBV4-2 to TRBJ2-3; no firm D call. The CDR3 is 13 residues long. Germline values: CDR1 LGHNA, CDR2 YNFKEQ. Trimming cost V 3 bases and J 0 bases, with 4 bases left between them.

The chain joins TRBV28 to TRBJ1-1; D unclear. Germline CDR1 MDHEN, CDR2 SYDVKM. There are 14 residues in the CDR3. V lost 2 bases, J lost 1 base, and 8 bases lay in between. The CDR3 loop is CASSLPDRNTEAFF. The CDR3 DNA reads as TGTGCCAGCAGTTTACCGGACCGGAACACTGAAGCTTTCTTT.

This rearrangement joins TRBV20-1 to TRBJ2-7; unclear D gene. Germline V CDR1 and CDR2: DFQATT, SNEGSKA (reference sequence). V lost 0 bases to trimming and J lost 4 bases, with 1 base between them. This CDR3 has 10 amino acids. The CDR3 DNA sequence: TGCAGTGCTAGAGAATACGAGCAGTACTTC. This codes for CSAREYEQYF.

The gene calls are TRBV18 and TRBJ1-3, with D uncertain. The CDR3 has 15 amino acids. Trimming cost V 3 bases and J 1 base, with 10 bases left between them. Germline CDR1 KGHSH, CDR2 LQKENI. As DNA, the CDR3 is TGTGCCAGCTCACCTAATGGGATTTCTGGAAACACCATATATTTT. This encodes CASSPNGISGNTIYF.

This chain uses TRBV30 with TRBJ1-4; no firm D call. The germline V gene has CDR1 GTSNPN and CDR2 SVGIG (reference sequence). This CDR3 comprises 14 residues. Trimming stripped 4 bases from V and 2 bases from J, with 11 bases between. CDR3 protein: CAWNRGATNEKLFF. The DNA of the CDR3 is TGTGCCTGGAACCGGGGAGCGACTAATGAAAAACTGTTTTTT.

This clone was observed a few times. V and J are TRBV18 and TRBJ2-7, with TRBD1 identical over 8 bases. Germline V gene lookup returns CDR1 KGHSH and CDR2 LQKENI. The CDR3 has 16 amino acids. V shed 5 bases, J shed 5 bases, and the junction held 14 bases outside the gene matches. Here the CDR3 DNA reads TGTGCCAGCTCAACCCGGGAAGGGCAGGGGGCCCACGAGCAGTACTTC. This sequence encodes CASSTREGQGAHEQYF.

The DNA of the CDR3 is TGTGCCAGCTCACCTGGGACAGCCGGGGCCAACGTCCTGACTTTC. This sequence encodes CASSPGTAGANVLTF. This rearrangement joins TRBV18 to TRBJ2-6; TRBD1 matches 7 bases. The junction had 3 bases not matched to a gene; V was cut back by 3 bases and J by 4 bases. Germline CDR1 is KGHSH and CDR2 is LQKENI. CDR3 size: 15 residues.

This clone was counted only a few times. The chain joins TRBV30 to TRBJ2-1; the match to TRBD2 covers 11 bases. CDR3 length: 15 amino acids. CDR1 is GTSNPN, CDR2 SVGIG, per germline (reference sequence). Losses at the gene ends were 1 base for V and 7 bases for J; bases not matched to a gene: 6. CDR3: CAWSAGTSGRNEQFF. For the CDR3, the DNA is TGTGCCTGGAGTGCTGGGACTAGCGGTCGTAATGAGCAGTTCTTC.

The V and J genes are TRBV7-2 and TRBJ1-2; D is undetermined. Germline V lookup: CDR1 SGHTA, CDR2 FQGNSA. CDR3 length: 15 residues. The V gene lost 2 bases and the J gene lost 2 bases, with 12 bases spanning the gap. The CDR3 DNA reads TGTGCCAGCAGCTTAACCTCCAGGCAAAACTATGGCTACACCTTC. It encodes CASSLTSRQNYGYTF.

This clone was recorded a few times. CDR3 coding DNA: TGCAGCGTTGAAGTAGTTAGGAGCACTGAAGCTTTCTTT. It encodes CSVEVVRSTEAFF. The chain couples TRBV29-1 to TRBJ1-1; D uncertain. The CDR3 contains 13 residues. Trimming stripped 1 base from V and 4 bases from J, with 10 bases between. Germline V gene data show CDR1 as SQVTM and CDR2 as ANQGSEA. The entire variable domain, with the rest obtained from reference TRBV29-1 and TRBJ1-1, is as follows: SAVISQKPSRDICQRGTSLTIQCQVDSQVTMMFWYRQQPGQSLTLIATANQGSEATYESGFVIDKFPISRPNLTFSTLTVSNMSPEDSSIYLCSVEVVRSTEAFFGQGTRLTVV.

In DNA, the CDR3 is TGTGCCAGCAGCTTACCGGTCGGGGGTTTAAGGACCCAGTACTTC. It yields the protein CASSLPVGGLRTQYF. The V and J genes are TRBV7-2 and TRBJ2-5, with D perhaps matching TRBD2 (6 bases). Trimming pared 2 bases from V and 7 bases from J, leaving 17 bases between. CDR3 length: 15 amino acids. CDR1 and CDR2 (germline): SGHTA, FQGNSA.

J is TRBJ2-3 and V is TRBV7-2; TRBD1 or TRBD2 may be the D gene (5 bases each). CDR3 length: 14 residues. V was trimmed by 8 bases and J by 0 bases, leaving 12 bases between them. CDR1 is SGHTA and CDR2 is FQGNSA in the germline V gene. The CDR3 protein is CASSGTISTDTQYF. DNA of the CDR3: TGTGCCAGCTCTGGGACGATAAGCACAGATACGCAGTATTTT.

The V and J genes are TRBV2 and TRBJ1-4; tentative D call: TRBD1 (6 bases). Germline V gene data show CDR1 as SNHLY and CDR2 as FYNNEI. V shed 6 bases and J shed 8 bases, with 13 bases lying between them. The CDR3 runs to 13 residues. The CDR3 loop is CASRQGRDEKLFF. CDR3 coding DNA: TGTGCCAGCAGGCAGGGGAGAGACGAAAAACTGTTTTTT.

J is TRBJ2-5 and V is TRBV6-5; possible D gene TRBD2, 5 bases. V shed 2 bases and J shed 7 bases, with 11 bases lying between them. Germline CDR1 reads MNHEY; CDR2 reads SVGAGI. This CDR3 has 13 residues. The CDR3 DNA reads as TGTGCCAGCAGTTACAGGCAGGCGGGGACCCAGTACTTC. It yields the protein CASSYRQAGTQYF.

This sequence joins TRBV2 and TRBJ2-5, with 8 bases that match TRBD2. This CDR3 contains 16 residues. J lost 3 bases, V lost 0 bases, and 6 bases had no gene match. CDR1 and CDR2 (germline): SNHLY, FYNNEI. CDR3 in DNA: TGTGCCAGCAGTGAAGCCCCCCTAGCGGGTGAAGAGACCCAGTACTTC. This gives the protein CASSEAPLAGEETQYF. Using reference TRBV2 and TRBJ2-5 for the parts outside the CDR3, the full variable domain is EPEVTQTPSHQVTQMGQEVILRCVPISNHLYFYWYRQILGQKVEFLVSFYNNEISEKSEIFDDQFSVERPDGSNFTLKIRSTKLEDSAMYFCASSEAPLAGEETQYFGPGTRLLVL.

J is TRBJ2-2 and V is TRBV7-6; D not resolved. The CDR3 runs to 13 residues. Germline CDR1 and CDR2: SGHVS and FNYEAQ. The germline V and J ends were trimmed by 5 bases and 3 bases, with 7 bases remaining between them. CDR3 coding DNA: TGTGCCAGCAGCCCCCAATACACCGGGGAGCTGTTTTTT. As protein: CASSPQYTGELFF.

The chain is built from TRBV9 and TRBJ1-1; tentative D call: TRBD1 (6 bases). V lost 0 bases, J lost 3 bases, and 12 bases lay in between. This CDR3 is 15 amino acids long. Germline loops: CDR1 SGDLS, CDR2 YYNGEE. CDR3 region: CASSVDPGEDTEAFF. The CDR3 bases are TGTGCCAGCAGCGTAGACCCAGGGGAGGACACTGAAGCTTTCTTT. The full variable domain, its missing parts supplied by reference TRBV9 and TRBJ1-1, is DSGVTQTPKHLITATGQRVTLRCSPRSGDLSVYWYQQSLDQGLQFLIQYYNGEERAKGNILERFSAQQFPDLHSELNLSSLELGDSALYFCASSVDPGEDTEAFFGQGTRLTVV.

V and J are TRBV7-9 and TRBJ2-5; 9 bases agree with TRBD1. Trimming cost V 5 bases and J 2 bases; bases outside gene matches: 3. CDR3 length: 14 amino acids. Germline assignment: CDR1 SEHNR and CDR2 FQNEAQ (reference sequence). CDR3 sequence reads: CASSDGTGQETQYF. CDR3 DNA sequence: TGTGCCAGCAGCGACGGGACAGGGCAAGAGACCCAGTACTTC.

V and J are TRBV7-3 and TRBJ2-7; TRBD2 aligns across 7 bases. The V gene's germline CDR1 is SGHTA and CDR2 FQGTGA. The V and J ends lost 6 bases and 7 bases, in that order; junction bases with no gene match: 15. This CDR3 comprises 15 residues. The chain's CDR3 is CASRYPWTRPTEQYF. For the CDR3, the DNA is TGTGCCAGCAGATACCCGTGGACTAGGCCTACAGAGCAGTACTTC.

The chain has TRBV5-4 and TRBJ2-1; a weak D match, TRBD1 (6 bases). In germline, CDR1 is SGHNT, CDR2 YYREEE (reference sequence). The CDR3 totals 16 residues. V was clipped by 0 bases and J by 7 bases, with 17 bases between them. CDR3 nucleotide sequence: TGTGCCAGCAGCTTGGCAGGGGTTAAGAACGGGAATGAGCAGTTCTTC. As protein: CASSLAGVKNGNEQFF.

The chain combines TRBV7-6 with TRBJ1-1, with D maybe TRBD1 (5 bases). Trimming removed 0 bases at V and 9 bases at J, with 8 bases between. Germline V gene lookup returns CDR1 SGHVS and CDR2 FNYEAQ. This CDR3 contains 12 residues. The CDR3 DNA sequence: TGTGCCAGCAGCTTAGCGCCAGGGAAAGCTTTCTTT. Amino acid sequence: CASSLAPGKAFF. Supplemented by reference TRBV7-6 and TRBJ1-1, the full variable domain reads GAGVSQSPRYKVTKRGQDVALRCDPISGHVSLYWYRQALGQGPEFLTYFNYEAQQDKSGLPNDRFSAERPEGSISTLTIQRTEQRDSAMYRCASSLAPGKAFFGQGTRLTVV.

This clone showed up just once. The rearrangement joins TRBV4-3 to TRBJ2-6; D is tentatively TRBD1 or TRBD2 (6 bases each). Trimming removed 4 bases at V and 2 bases at J, with 18 bases between. Looked up from germline, CDR1 is LGHNA and CDR2 is YSLEER. The CDR3 consists of 18 residues. CDR3: CASSPLGGGDTGANVLTF. The CDR3 bases are TGCGCCAGCAGCCCCTTGGGTGGAGGGGACACTGGGGCCAACGTCCTGACTTTC.

The chain employs TRBV6-1 and TRBJ2-5; 13 positions match TRBD2. The CDR3 contains 14 residues. The germline V gene has CDR1 MNHNS and CDR2 SASEGT. Trimming at V came to 9 bases and at J to 4 bases, leaving 5 bases not matched to a gene. The CDR3 DNA sequence: TGTGCCAGTCGGACTAGCGGGAGTTCAGAGACCCAGTACTTC. Translation gives CASRTSGSSETQYF.